This TCR beta chain was captured in a study of T cells after yellow fever vaccination. Ten or more counts support this clonotype. Via MiXCR, TCRdb re-called the 5' RACE reads, giving one row per CDR3 protein. The table shows over 250,000 distinct CDR3 sequences, with roughly 5% occurring only once. The CDR3 is made up of 14 amino acids. The germline V gene encodes CDR1 SGHRS and CDR2 YFSETQ. The germline V and J ends were trimmed by 2 bases and 5 bases, with 13 bases remaining between them. This specimen was CD4+ T cells sorted from PBMCs, taken on the day of the yellow fever booster vaccination. The clonotype originates from a man aged 18 to 30 who received the YFV17D yellow fever vaccine. The chain links TRBV5-1 to TRBJ1-1, with D perhaps TRBD1 (5 bases). The CDR3 sequence is CASSFDTGGTEAFF. CDR3 DNA sequence: TGCGCCAGCAGCTTTGACACCGGGGGAACTGAAGCTTTCTTT. Full variable domain (outside the CDR3, taken from reference TRBV5-1 and TRBJ1-1): KAGVTQTPRYLIKTRGQQVTLSCSPISGHRSVSWYQQTPGQGLQFLFEYFSETQRNKGNFPGRFSGRQFSNSRSEMNVSTLELGDSALYLCASSFDTGGTEAFFGQGTRLTVV.